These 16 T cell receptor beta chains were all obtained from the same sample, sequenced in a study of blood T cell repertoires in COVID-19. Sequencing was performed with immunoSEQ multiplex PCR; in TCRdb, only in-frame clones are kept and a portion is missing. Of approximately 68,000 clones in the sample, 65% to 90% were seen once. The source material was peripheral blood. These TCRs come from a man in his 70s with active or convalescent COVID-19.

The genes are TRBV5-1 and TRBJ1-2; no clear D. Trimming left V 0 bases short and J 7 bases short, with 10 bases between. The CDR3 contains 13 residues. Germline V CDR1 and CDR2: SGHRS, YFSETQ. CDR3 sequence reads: CASSLAERAGYTF. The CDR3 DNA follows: TGCGCCAGCAGCTTGGCCGAGAGGGCTGGCTACACCTTC.

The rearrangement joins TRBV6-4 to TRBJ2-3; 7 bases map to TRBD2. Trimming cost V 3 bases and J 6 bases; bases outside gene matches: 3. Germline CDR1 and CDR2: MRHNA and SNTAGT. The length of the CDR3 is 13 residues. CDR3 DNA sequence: TGTGCCAGCAGTGATCTGGGAGGGGATACGCAGTATTTT. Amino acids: CASSDLGGDTQYF.

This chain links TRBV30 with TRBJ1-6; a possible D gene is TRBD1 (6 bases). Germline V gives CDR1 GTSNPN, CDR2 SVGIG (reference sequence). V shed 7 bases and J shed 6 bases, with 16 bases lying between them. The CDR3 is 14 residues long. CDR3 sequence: CASASTGFNSPLHF. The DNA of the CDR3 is TGTGCCTCAGCCTCGACAGGATTTAATTCACCCCTCCACTTT.

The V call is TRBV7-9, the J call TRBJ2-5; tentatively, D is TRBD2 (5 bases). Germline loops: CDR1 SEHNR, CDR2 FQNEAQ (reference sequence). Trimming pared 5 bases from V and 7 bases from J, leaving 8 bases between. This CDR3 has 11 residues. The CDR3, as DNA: TGTGCCAGCAGCCGTCGGGGGACCCAGTACTTC. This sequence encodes CASSRRGTQYF.

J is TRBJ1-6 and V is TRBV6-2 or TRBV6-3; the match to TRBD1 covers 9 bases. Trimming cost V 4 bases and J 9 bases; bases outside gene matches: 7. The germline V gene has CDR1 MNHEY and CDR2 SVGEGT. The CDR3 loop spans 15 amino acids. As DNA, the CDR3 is TGTGCCAGCAGTTCACCGGGACAGGGTTTTTCACCCCTCCACTTT. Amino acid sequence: CASSSPGQGFSPLHF.

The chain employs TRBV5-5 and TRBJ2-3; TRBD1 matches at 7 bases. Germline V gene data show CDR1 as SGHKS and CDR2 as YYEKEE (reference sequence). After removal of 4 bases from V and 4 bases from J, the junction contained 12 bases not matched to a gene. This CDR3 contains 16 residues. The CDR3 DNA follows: TGTGCCAGCAGCGATGACAGGGACCCTTTCGCAGATACGCAGTATTTT. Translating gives CASSDDRDPFADTQYF.

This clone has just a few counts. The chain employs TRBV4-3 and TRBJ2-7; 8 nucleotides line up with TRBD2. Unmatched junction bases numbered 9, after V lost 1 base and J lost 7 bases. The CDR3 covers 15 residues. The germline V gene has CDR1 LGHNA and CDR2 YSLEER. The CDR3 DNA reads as TGCGCCAGCAGCCAAGGGATCGGGAGGGCCTCAGAGCAGTACTTC. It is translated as CASSQGIGRASEQYF.

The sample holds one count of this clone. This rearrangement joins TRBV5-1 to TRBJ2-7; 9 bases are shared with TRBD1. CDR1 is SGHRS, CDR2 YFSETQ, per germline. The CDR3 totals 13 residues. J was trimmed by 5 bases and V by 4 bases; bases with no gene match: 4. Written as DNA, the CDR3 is TGCGCCAGCAGCAAGGGACAGGGAGACGAGCAGTACTTC. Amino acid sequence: CASSKGQGDEQYF.

CDR3 nucleotide sequence: TGTGCCAGCAGTGAAGGGACAGCTAGCACAGATACGCAGTATTTT. It is translated as CASSEGTASTDTQYF. The chain is built from TRBV2 and TRBJ2-3; possibly TRBD1 for D (6 bases). This CDR3 has 15 residues. Per germline, CDR1 SNHLY and CDR2 FYNNEI. V was trimmed by 1 base and J by 0 bases, leaving 8 bases between them.

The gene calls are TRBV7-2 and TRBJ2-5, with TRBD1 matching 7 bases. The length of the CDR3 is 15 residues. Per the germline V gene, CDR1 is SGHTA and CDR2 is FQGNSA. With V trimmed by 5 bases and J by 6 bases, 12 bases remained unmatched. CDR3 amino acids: CASSVDRGRLQTQYF. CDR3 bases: TGTGCCAGCAGCGTGGATAGGGGGCGTCTGCAGACCCAGTACTTC.

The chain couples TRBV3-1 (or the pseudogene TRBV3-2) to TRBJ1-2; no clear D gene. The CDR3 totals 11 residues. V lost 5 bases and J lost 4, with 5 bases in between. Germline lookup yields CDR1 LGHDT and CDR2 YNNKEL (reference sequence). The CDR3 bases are TGTGCCAGCAGCTCCTCCTATGGCTACACCTTC. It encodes CASSSSYGYTF.

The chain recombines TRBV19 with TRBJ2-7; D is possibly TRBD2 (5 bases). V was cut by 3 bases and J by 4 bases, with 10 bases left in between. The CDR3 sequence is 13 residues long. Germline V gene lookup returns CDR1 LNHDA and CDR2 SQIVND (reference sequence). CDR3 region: CASSIGRGYEQYF. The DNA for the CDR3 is TGTGCCAGTAGTATTGGCCGCGGGTACGAGCAGTACTTC.

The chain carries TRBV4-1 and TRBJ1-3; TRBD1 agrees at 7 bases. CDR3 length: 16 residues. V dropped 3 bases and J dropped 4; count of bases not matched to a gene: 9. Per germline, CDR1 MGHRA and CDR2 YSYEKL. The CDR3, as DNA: TGCGCCAGCAGCCACCTCATCCGGGACAGCGGAAACACCATATATTTT. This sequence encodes CASSHLIRDSGNTIYF.

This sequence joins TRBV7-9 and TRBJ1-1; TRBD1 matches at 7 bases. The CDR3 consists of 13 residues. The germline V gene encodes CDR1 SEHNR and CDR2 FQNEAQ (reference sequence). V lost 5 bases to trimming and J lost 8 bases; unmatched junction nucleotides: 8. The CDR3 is CASSEGAGVEAFF. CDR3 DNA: TGTGCCAGCAGCGAGGGGGCAGGGGTAGAAGCTTTCTTT.

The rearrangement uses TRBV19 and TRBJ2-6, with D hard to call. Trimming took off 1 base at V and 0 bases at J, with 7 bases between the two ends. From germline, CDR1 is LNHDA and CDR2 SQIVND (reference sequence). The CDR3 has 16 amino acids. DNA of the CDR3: TGTGCCAGTAGTATAGTGGGCCGCTCTGGGGCCAACGTCCTGACTTTC. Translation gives CASSIVGRSGANVLTF.

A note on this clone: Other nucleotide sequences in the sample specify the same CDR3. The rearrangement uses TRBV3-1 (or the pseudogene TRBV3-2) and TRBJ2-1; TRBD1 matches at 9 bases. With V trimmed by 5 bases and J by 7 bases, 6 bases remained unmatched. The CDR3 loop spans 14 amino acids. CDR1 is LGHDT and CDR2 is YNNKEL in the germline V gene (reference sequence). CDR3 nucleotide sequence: TGTGCCAGCAGCTTACGACAGGGGGGAAATGAGCAGTTCTTC. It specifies CASSLRQGGNEQFF.